The clone carrying this T cell receptor beta chain is labeled medium-sized based on frequency. The germline V gene encodes CDR1 MDHEN and CDR2 SYDVKM. The CDR3 runs to 13 residues. Libraries were made by iRepertoire multiplex PCR with TCR subtype-specific primers for bulk and single-cell sequencing. TCRdb re-called the multiplex PCR reads; one entry per CDR3 protein, DNA not given. The sample data list over a thousand distinct CDR3 sequences. Carbamazepine had induced Stevens-Johnson syndrome or toxic epidermal necrolysis in the sequenced donors. This sample was taken from a study of T cells in severe cutaneous drug reactions. Overall study context: Patients were recruited from Taiwan, Thailand and Europe between about 2010 and 2019. The culprit drug was assigned by the Naranjo and ALDEN algorithms. Collected from acute- or recovery-stage patients: blister fluids/cells and PBMC.

The source of this sequence is a human donor with Stevens-Johnson syndrome, a severe cutaneous drug reaction. V gene TRBV28 combines with J gene TRBJ1-1; there is no DNA to check the TCRdb D call of TRBD1. Sequencing was done on a sample of PBMCs. The CDR3 loop reads CASKDRGRVEAFF.